This TCR beta chain was found in a study of early T cells in non-severe SARS-CoV-2 infection. Overall study context: It was bulk RNA from unsorted whole blood that was sequenced, and the chains were unpaired.

In its sample, this clonotype is medium-sized. The CDR3 covers 12 residues. Deletions cut 6 bases from V and 5 bases from J, with 8 bases between. CDR1 is MNHNY and CDR2 is SVGAGI in the germline V gene (reference sequence). Attachment of unique molecular identifiers was made to individual cDNA molecules. Using its own MiXCR run on the 5' RACE reads, TCRdb lists one record per CDR3 protein. The data hold more than 20,000 distinct CDR3 sequences, with 3.5% to 4.5% observed a single time. The sample was whole blood. The clonotype comes from an adult who was a healthcare worker with PCR-confirmed SARS-CoV-2 infection or an uninfected control (not recorded which). The chain employs TRBV6-6 and TRBJ2-1; possibly TRBD2 for D (5 bases). CDR3 in amino acids: CASRPTNNEQFF. CDR3 in DNA: TGTGCCAGCAGGCCGACTAACAATGAGCAGTTCTTC.